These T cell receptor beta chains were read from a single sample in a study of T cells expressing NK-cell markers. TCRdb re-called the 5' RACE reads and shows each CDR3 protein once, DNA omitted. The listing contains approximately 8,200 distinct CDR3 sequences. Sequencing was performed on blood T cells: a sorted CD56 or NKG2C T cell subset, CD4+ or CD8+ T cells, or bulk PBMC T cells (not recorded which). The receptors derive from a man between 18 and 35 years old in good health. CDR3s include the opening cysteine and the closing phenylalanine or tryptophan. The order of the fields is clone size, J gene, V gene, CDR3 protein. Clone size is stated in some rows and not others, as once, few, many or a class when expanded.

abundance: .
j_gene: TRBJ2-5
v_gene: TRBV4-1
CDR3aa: CASSQEEVIQETQYF

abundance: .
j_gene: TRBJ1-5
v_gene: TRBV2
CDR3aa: CASSEPGGQPQHF

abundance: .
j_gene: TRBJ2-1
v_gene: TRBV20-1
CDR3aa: CSAWGQGFNEQFF

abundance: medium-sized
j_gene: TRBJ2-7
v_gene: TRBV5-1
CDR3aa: CASRDSFYEQYF

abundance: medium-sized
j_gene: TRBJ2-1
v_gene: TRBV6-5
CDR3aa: CASSYSGSIGSEQFF

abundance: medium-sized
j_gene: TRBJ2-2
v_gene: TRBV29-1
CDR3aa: CSVGISLAGIANTGELFF

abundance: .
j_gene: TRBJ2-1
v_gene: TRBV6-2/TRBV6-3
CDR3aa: CASSPSYNEQFF

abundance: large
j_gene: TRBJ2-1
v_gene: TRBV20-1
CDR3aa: CSAIKGSGDYNEQFF

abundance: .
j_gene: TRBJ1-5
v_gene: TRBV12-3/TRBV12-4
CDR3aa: CASSLRSGFNQPQHF

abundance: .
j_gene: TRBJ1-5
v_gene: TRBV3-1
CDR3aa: CASSAGDLSNQPQHF

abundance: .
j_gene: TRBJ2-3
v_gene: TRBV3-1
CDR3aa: CASSSRLGRTDTQYF

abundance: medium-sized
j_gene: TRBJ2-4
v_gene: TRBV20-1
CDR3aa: CSAPTSGPAKNIQYF

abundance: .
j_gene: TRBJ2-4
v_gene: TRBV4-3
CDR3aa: CASSQDREDIQYF

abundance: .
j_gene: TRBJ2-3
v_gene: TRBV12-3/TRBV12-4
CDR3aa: CASSSNIGTVRRTDTQYF

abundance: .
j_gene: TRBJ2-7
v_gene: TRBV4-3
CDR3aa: CASSQEVWGTRYYEQYF

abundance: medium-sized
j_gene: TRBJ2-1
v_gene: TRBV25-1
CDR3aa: CASRGTSGSSYNEQFF

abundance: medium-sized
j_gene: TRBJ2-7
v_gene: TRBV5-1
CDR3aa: CASSLALEGEDEQYF

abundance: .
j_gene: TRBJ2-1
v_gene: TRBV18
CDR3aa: CASSRDESSYNEQFF

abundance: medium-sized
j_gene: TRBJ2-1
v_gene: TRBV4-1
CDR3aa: CASSLSADEQFF

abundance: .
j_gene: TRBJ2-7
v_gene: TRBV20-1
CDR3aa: CSAGHPGTGYEQYF

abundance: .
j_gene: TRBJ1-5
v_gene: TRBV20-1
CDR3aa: CSARGGQGVVQPQHF

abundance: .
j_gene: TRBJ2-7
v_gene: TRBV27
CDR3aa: CASSMGTSGIYEQYF

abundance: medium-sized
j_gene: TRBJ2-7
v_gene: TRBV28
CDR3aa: CASSYGQGARLFSYEQYF

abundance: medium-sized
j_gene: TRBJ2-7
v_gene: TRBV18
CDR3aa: CASSPRAMYEQYF

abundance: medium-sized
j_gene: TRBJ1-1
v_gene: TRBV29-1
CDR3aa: CSVVGYFSRGTEAFF

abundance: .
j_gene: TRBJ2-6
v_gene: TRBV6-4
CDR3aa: CASSVDSSGANVLTF

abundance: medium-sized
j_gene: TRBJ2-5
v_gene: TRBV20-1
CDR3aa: CSAPVGEETQYF

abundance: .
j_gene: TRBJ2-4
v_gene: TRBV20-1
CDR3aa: CSARDTQGRFGNIQYF

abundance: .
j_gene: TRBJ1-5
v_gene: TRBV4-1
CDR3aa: CASSQEVEGGRQPQHF

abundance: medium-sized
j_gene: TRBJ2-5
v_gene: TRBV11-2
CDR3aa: CASSRGSRQETQYF

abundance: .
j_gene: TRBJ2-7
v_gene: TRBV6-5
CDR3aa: CASSRGYEQYF

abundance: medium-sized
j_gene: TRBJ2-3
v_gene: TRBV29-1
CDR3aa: CSVGSGKSTDTQYF

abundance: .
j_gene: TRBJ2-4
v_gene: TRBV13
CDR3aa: CASRSGQGGSKNIQYF

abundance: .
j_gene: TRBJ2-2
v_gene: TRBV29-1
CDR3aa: CSVEHPTSPGELFF

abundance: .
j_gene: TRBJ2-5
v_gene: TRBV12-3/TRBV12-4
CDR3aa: CASSLRIGASHQETQYF

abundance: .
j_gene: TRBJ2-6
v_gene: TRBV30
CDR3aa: CAWNPASGANVLTF

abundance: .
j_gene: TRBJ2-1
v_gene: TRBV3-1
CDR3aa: CASSQRSGGQSYNEQFF

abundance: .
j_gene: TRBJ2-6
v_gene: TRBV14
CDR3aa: CASSQWLAASGANVLTF

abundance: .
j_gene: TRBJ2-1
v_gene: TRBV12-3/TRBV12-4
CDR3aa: CASSRASGGINEQFF

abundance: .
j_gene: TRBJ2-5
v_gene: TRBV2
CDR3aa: CANQLGGQQETQYF

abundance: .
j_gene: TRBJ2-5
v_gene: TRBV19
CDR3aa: CASRRTSGRAKEETQYF

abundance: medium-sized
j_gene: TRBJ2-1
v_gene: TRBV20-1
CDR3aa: CSANGLAGETGEQFF

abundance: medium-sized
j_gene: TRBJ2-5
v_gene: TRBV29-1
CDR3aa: CSVEDKGTQYF

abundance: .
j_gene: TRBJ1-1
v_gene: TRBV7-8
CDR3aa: CASSISSPLRKAFF

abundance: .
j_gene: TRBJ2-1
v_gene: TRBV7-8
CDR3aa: CASSLATGLSYNEQFF

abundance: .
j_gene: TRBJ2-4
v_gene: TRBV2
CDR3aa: CASRARAGGNIQYF

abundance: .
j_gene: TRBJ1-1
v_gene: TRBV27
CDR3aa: CASRPDTNTEAFF

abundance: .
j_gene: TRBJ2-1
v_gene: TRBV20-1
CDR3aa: CSASQPGGPSNEQFF

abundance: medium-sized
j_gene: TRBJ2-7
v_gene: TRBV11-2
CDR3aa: CASSLVGELSEQYF

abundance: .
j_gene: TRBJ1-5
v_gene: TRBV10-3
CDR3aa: CAISTGGVGNQPQHF

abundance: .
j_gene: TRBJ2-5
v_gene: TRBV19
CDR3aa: CASSMRRDREKPKETQYF

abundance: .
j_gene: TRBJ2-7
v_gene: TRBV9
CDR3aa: CASSVAPDRGEQYF

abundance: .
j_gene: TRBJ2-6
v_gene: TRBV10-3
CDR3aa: CAISKLAGGISGANVLTF

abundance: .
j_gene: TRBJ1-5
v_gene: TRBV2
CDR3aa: CASSDFFGGGPQHF

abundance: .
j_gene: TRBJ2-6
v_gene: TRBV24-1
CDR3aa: CATSGQVLSGANVLTF

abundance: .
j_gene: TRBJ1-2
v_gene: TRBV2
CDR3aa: CASSEAKASGYTF

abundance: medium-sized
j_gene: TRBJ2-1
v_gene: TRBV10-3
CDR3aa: CAISDYTVDNEQFF

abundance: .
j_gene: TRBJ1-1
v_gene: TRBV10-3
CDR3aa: CAISGQSNTEAFF

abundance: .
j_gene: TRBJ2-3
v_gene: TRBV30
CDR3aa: CAWSSPGTIRTDTQYF